Shown below are 19 T cell receptor beta chains from a single sample sequenced in a study of human T cells and chemical hapten exposure (dated by TCRdb to the early 2020s). The time point label, read with the paper, signifies: patch test 1, 2 weeks after DPC sensitization. This specimen's treatment or condition label, interpreted: therapeutic diphenylcyclopropenone sensitization with weekly scalp DPC. The protocol used for the library was RACE. The sample was run on a NextSeq 500. Using fastp trimming at Q25 and MiXCR clonotype assembly, TCRdb reanalyzed the public sequencing data and kept in-frame beta chains. Each entry merges the rows of one CDR3 protein and shows their most common DNA and genes. This sample lists about 120,000 distinct CDR3 sequences; about 12% were detected once. Approximately 1.4% of the sample is in the top ten clones. The source material was whole blood, sampled in connection with sensitization to the hapten diphenylcyclopropenone (DPC). These TCRs come from a woman between 50 and 59 years old with alopecia areata. Some clones in this sample may be carry-over from other donors' samples.

This clonotype was detected many times. This chain connects TRBV20-1 to TRBJ1-3, with 7 bases that match TRBD1. Germline lookup yields CDR1 DFQATT and CDR2 SNEGSKA (reference sequence). CDR3 length: 15 amino acids. J gave up 6 bases and V 6 bases, and 14 bases lay outside the gene matches. The CDR3 nucleotides read TGCAGTGCCCTTATCCCCAGACAGGGCGCAAACACCATATATTTT. Translating it yields CSALIPRQGANTIYF.

This chain connects TRBV5-1 to TRBJ2-7, with D perhaps matching TRBD2 (5 bases). The CDR3 sequence is 15 residues long. Trimming took off 0 bases at V and 3 bases at J, with 13 bases between the two ends. Germline V CDR1 and CDR2: SGHRS, YFSETQ. The CDR3 loop is CASSLEGGTLYEQYF. CDR3 DNA: TGCGCCAGCAGCTTGGAAGGAGGCACTCTCTACGAGCAGTACTTC.

This clonotype was recorded at least ten times. V gene TRBV6-5 combines with J gene TRBJ1-5; 8 nucleotides match TRBD1. Looked up from germline, CDR1 is MNHEY and CDR2 is SVGAGI. CDR3 length: 15 amino acids. J gave up 4 bases and V 7 bases, and 9 bases lay outside the gene matches. CDR3: CASKIDRGGNQPQHF. The CDR3 DNA follows: TGTGCCAGCAAAATAGACAGGGGAGGGAATCAGCCCCAGCATTTT.

This clonotype was recorded a few times. V usage is TRBV14 and J usage is TRBJ1-6; TRBD1 matches 7 bases. V lost 4 bases and J lost 9; bases outside the gene matches: 9. The CDR3 is made up of 15 amino acids. CDR1 is SGHDN and CDR2 is FVKESK in the germline V gene. The CDR3 region has the DNA TGTGCCAGCAGCCCTCTAAGGACAGGAGTTTCACCCCTCCACTTT. Translated, it gives CASSPLRTGVSPLHF.

This clonotype showed up many times. The rearrangement joins TRBV7-2 to TRBJ2-3, with D possibly TRBD2 on 6 matching bases. The CDR3 extends over 16 amino acids. Germline lookup yields CDR1 SGHTA and CDR2 FQGNSA. Trimming removed 4 bases at V and 1 base at J, with 15 bases between. The DNA for the CDR3 is TGTGCCAGCAGCTCCCCTCCCGGGGGAGGCACAGATACGCAGTATTTT. This sequence encodes CASSSPPGGGTDTQYF. Combining the CDR3 with reference TRBV7-2 and TRBJ2-3 gives the whole variable domain GAGVSQSPSNKVTEKGKDVELRCDPISGHTALYWYRQSLGQGLEFLIYFQGNSAPDKSGLPSDRFSAERTGGSVSTLTIQRTQQEDSAVYLCASSSPPGGGTDTQYFGPGTRLTVL.

This clonotype was seen ten or more times. This chain joins TRBV7-6 and TRBJ2-1; unclear D gene. Germline CDR1 reads SGHVS; CDR2 reads FNYEAQ. Trimming shortened V by 1 base and J by 5 bases, and 18 bases separated the two germline ends. The CDR3 spans 17 residues. CDR3 loop: CASSLGPPRGRDNEQFF. The CDR3, as DNA: TGTGCCAGCAGCTTAGGGCCGCCGAGAGGTAGAGACAATGAGCAGTTCTTC.

The sample holds many counts of this clonotype. The J gene is TRBJ2-2, the V gene TRBV10-1; possible D gene TRBD1, 6 bases. V was cut by 4 bases and J by 1 base, with 7 bases left in between. There are 14 residues in the CDR3. Germline CDR1 WNHNN, CDR2 SYGVQD (reference sequence). CDR3 protein: CASSAGQNTGELFF. The CDR3 DNA is TGCGCCAGCAGTGCGGGACAGAACACCGGGGAGCTGTTTTTT.

This clonotype was seen a handful of times. V gene TRBV11-1 combines with J gene TRBJ2-3, with 7 bases that match TRBD2. V trimming: 5 bases; J trimming: 3 bases; junction bases outside the gene matches: 8. This CDR3 comprises 15 residues. From germline, CDR1 is SGHAT and CDR2 FQDESV (reference sequence). CDR3 bases: TGTGCCAGCAGCCTACTAGCGCTGGCGACAGATACGCAGTATTTT. It yields the protein CASSLLALATDTQYF.

Only a few counts were recorded for this clonotype. The chain combines TRBV10-3 with TRBJ2-7; the D gene could be TRBD1 or TRBD2 (5 bases each). Trimming took 0 bases from V and 5 from J, leaving 11 bases between them. The CDR3 loop spans 14 amino acids. Germline lookup yields CDR1 ENHRY and CDR2 SYGVKD. This CDR3 is CAISESERDHEQYF. The CDR3 DNA reads TGTGCCATCAGTGAGTCCGAGAGGGACCACGAGCAGTACTTC.

The chain carries TRBV5-1 and TRBJ1-1, with 7 bases fitting TRBD1. Germline V gives CDR1 SGHRS, CDR2 YFSETQ. V was clipped by 2 bases and J by 6 bases; unmatched bases: 7. This CDR3 spans 14 amino acids. The CDR3 region has the DNA TGCGCCAGCAGCTTAAACAGGGGAGGCTCTGAAGCTTTCTTT. This gives the protein CASSLNRGGSEAFF.

This clonotype appeared many times. V usage is TRBV29-1 and J usage is TRBJ1-2, with 7 positions matching TRBD1. The CDR3 is 13 residues long. The junction had 6 bases not matched to a gene; V was cut back by 4 bases and J by 4 bases. CDR1 SQVTM and CDR2 ANQGSEA come from the germline V gene. The CDR3 region is CSVATGVGYGYTF. CDR3 DNA: TGCAGCGTTGCTACAGGGGTGGGCTATGGCTACACCTTC.

V and J are TRBV27 and TRBJ1-2; D call uncertain. From germline, CDR1 is MNHEY and CDR2 SMNVEV (reference sequence). The CDR3 is 15 amino acids. V was shortened by 2 bases and J by 5 bases, with 15 bases between the two germline ends. DNA of the CDR3: TGTGCCAGCAGTTTAGGGCAGCCGGTGGTATATGGCTACACCTTC. Its protein product is CASSLGQPVVYGYTF.

There are many counts of this clonotype. V gene TRBV7-9 combines with J gene TRBJ1-6; 7 bases line up with TRBD1. The CDR3 has 16 residues. Per the germline V gene, CDR1 is SEHNR and CDR2 is FQNEAQ (reference sequence). With V trimmed by 1 base and J by 11 bases, 11 bases remained unmatched. CDR3 in amino acids: CASSLGVDRTGAPLHF. Written as DNA, the CDR3 is TGTGCCAGCAGCTTAGGCGTGGACAGGACGGGAGCACCCCTCCACTTT.

The CDR3 nucleotides read TGTGCCAGCAGTTTAAGGGCTATTCAGCCCCAGCATTTT. Translation: CASSLRAIQPQHF. The V call is TRBV28, the J call TRBJ1-5; D is undetermined. Trimming removed 2 bases from V and 6 bases from J, with 8 bases in between. The CDR3 consists of 13 residues. The germline gives CDR1 MDHEN, CDR2 SYDVKM.

This clonotype was seen only a few times. The genes are TRBV6-5 and TRBJ2-3, with D perhaps being TRBD1 or TRBD2 (5 bases each). The CDR3 spans 15 residues. V was shortened by 6 bases and J by 3 bases, with 16 bases between the two germline ends. Germline V gene lookup returns CDR1 MNHEY and CDR2 SVGAGI. CDR3 sequence (DNA): TGTGCCAGCAGCCCGGGGCCAAGAGGAACAGATACGCAGTATTTT. As protein: CASSPGPRGTDTQYF.

The table lists this clonotype with a few counts. The rearrangement joins TRBV10-3 to TRBJ1-5; 9 bases match TRBD1. V lost 6 bases to trimming and J lost 2 bases; unmatched junction nucleotides: 2. Germline assignment: CDR1 ENHRY and CDR2 SYGVKD. This CDR3 contains 14 residues. CDR3 sequence (DNA): TGTGCCATCAGCCGACAGGGGGGCAATCAGCCCCAGCATTTT. Its translation: CAISRQGGNQPQHF.

This clonotype has a count of ten or more. V and J are TRBV29-1 and TRBJ2-7; D unresolved. The CDR3 spans 12 residues. Germline V gives CDR1 SQVTM, CDR2 ANQGSEA. V was shortened by 7 bases and J by 2 bases, with 12 bases between the two germline ends. CDR3 nucleotide sequence: TGCAGCGCCGGGCCCAGCCCCTACGAGCAGTACTTC. Translation: CSAGPSPYEQYF.

This clonotype was counted at least ten times. The chain recombines TRBV20-1 with TRBJ2-3, with 10 bases identical to TRBD1. Germline CDR1 and CDR2: DFQATT and SNEGSKA (reference sequence). Trimming at V came to 1 base and at J to 5 bases, leaving 6 bases not matched to a gene. This CDR3 has 15 amino acids. The CDR3, as DNA: TGCAGTGCTAGAGCTGGGGACAGGGGAGGAGATACGCAGTATTTT. Protein product: CSARAGDRGGDTQYF.

This clonotype was picked up many times. This rearrangement joins TRBV25-1 to TRBJ1-4, with D possibly being TRBD1 (5 bases). Trimming pared 3 bases from V and 8 bases from J, leaving 19 bases between. CDR3 length: 16 amino acids. CDR1 and CDR2 from the germline V gene are MGHDK and SYGVNS. As DNA, the CDR3 is TGTGCCAGCAGTGAGGAGATCGGGGGACGTAACGAAAAACTGTTTTTT. It codes for CASSEEIGGRNEKLFF.